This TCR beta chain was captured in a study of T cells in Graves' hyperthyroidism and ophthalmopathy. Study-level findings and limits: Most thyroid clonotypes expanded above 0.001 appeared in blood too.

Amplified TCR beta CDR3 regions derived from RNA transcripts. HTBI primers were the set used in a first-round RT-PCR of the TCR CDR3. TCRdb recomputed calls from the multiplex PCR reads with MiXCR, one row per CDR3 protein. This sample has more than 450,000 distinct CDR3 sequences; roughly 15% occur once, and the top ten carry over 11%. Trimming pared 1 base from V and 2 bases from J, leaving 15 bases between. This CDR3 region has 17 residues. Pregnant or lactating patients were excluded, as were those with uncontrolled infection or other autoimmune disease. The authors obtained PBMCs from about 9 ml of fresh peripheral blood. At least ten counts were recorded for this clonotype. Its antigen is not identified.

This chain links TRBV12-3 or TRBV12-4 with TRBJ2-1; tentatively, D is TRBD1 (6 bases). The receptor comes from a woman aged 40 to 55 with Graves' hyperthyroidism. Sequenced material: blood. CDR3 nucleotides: TGTGCCAGCAGTTTAGGGATCGGTAGGGGGACCTACAATGAGCAGTTCTTC. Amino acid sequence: CASSLGIGRGTYNEQFF.